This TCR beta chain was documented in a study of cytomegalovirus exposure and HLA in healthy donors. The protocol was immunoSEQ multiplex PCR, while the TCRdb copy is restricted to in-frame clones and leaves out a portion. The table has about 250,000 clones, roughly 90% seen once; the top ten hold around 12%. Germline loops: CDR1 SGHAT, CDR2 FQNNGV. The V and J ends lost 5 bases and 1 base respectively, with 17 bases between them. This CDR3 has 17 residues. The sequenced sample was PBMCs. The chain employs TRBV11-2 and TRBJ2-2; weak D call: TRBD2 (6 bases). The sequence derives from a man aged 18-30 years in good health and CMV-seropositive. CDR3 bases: TGTGCCAGCAGCCCGTTCTTTGGGCGGGAGAACACCGGGGAGCTGTTTTTT. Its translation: CASSPFFGRENTGELFF.